One and the same sample provided the 32 T cell receptor beta chains below, sequenced in a study of blood T cell repertoires in COVID-19. Some clones are missing from TCRdb's copy, which holds only in-frame ones; the method was immunoSEQ multiplex PCR. The sample consists of a few hundred thousand clones, just under 90% of them appearing once. The sample taken for sequencing was PBMCs or T cells enriched from blood (not recorded which). These receptors came from a woman between 45 and 65 years old who had recovered from COVID-19.

The chain couples TRBV6-5 to TRBJ1-5, with 9 bases aligning to TRBD1. Germline V gene sequence: CDR1 MNHEY, CDR2 SVGAGI. The CDR3 runs 14 residues. V was clipped by 5 bases and J by 7 bases; unmatched bases: 6. The CDR3: CASSRDREEQPQHF. The CDR3 region has the DNA TGTGCCAGCAGTCGGGACAGGGAGGAACAGCCCCAGCATTTT.

The chain has TRBV20-1 and TRBJ1-4; D is possibly TRBD1 (5 bases). V lost 3 bases and J 7 bases, leaving 15 bases between the germline ends. This CDR3 contains 14 residues. CDR1 is DFQATT, CDR2 SNEGSKA, per germline (reference sequence). CDR3 amino acids: CSASRGFGSEKLFF. For the CDR3, the DNA is TGCAGTGCTAGTCGGGGGTTCGGAAGTGAAAAACTGTTTTTT.

Here the CDR3 reads CASSYSGEGLNQPQHF. In DNA form, the CDR3 reads TGTGCCAGCAGTTACTCGGGGGAGGGGTTGAATCAGCCCCAGCATTTT. The V gene is TRBV6-2 or TRBV6-3, the J gene TRBJ1-5, with a tentative D call TRBD1 (5 bases). V was cut by 0 bases and J by 4 bases, with 13 bases left in between. The length of the CDR3 is 16 residues. Per germline, CDR1 MNHEY and CDR2 SVGEGT.

V gene TRBV6-4 combines with J gene TRBJ1-1, with 7 bases lining up with TRBD1. CDR3 length: 15 residues. With 2 bases clipped from V and 1 base from J, the junction kept 4 bases outside the gene matches. Germline V lookup: CDR1 MRHNA, CDR2 SNTAGT. As DNA, the CDR3 is TGTGCCAGCAGTGACGCGGCAGGGGGGAACACTGAAGCTTTCTTT. Its translation: CASSDAAGGNTEAFF.

This chain links TRBV27 with TRBJ1-1; tentative D call: TRBD1 (6 bases). The CDR3 consists of 15 residues. With 5 bases removed from V and 5 bases from J, the gap between germline ends came to 18 bases. The germline V gene has CDR1 MNHEY and CDR2 SMNVEV (reference sequence). CDR3: CASSPYAGAVTEAFF. In nucleotides, the CDR3 is TGTGCCAGCAGTCCGTACGCGGGGGCCGTGACTGAAGCTTTCTTT.

The chain employs TRBV6-5 and TRBJ1-6; 8 bases map to TRBD1. The CDR3 is 14 residues long. Trimming at V came to 6 bases and at J to 10 bases, leaving 8 bases not matched to a gene. Looked up from germline, CDR1 is MNHEY and CDR2 is SVGAGI. The DNA of the CDR3 is TGTGCCAGCAGAACTTGGGCAGGGGGCTCACCCCTCCACTTT. Amino acids: CASRTWAGGSPLHF.

V is TRBV3-1 (or the pseudogene TRBV3-2) and J is TRBJ2-5; 10 nucleotides line up with TRBD2. V gave up 5 bases and J gave up 5 bases; unmatched junction bases: 5. The CDR3 covers 14 residues. Germline V gene data show CDR1 as LGHDT and CDR2 as YNNKEL (reference sequence). The CDR3 sequence is CASSSLAGVETQYF. In DNA, the CDR3 is TGTGCCAGCAGCTCGCTAGCGGGGGTCGAGACCCAGTACTTC.

The rearrangement uses TRBV7-2 and TRBJ2-1; 15 nucleotides line up with TRBD2. Losses at the gene ends were 2 bases for V and 9 bases for J; bases not matched to a gene: 5. The CDR3 covers 16 residues. Germline V gene data show CDR1 as SGHTA and CDR2 as FQGNSA. CDR3 region: CASSLRTSGGAVEQFF. In DNA, the CDR3 is TGTGCCAGCAGCTTACGGACTAGCGGGGGGGCCGTTGAGCAGTTCTTC.

The CDR3 DNA reads TGTGCCAGTGTGGGGGCGAGCTCCTATAATTCACCCCTCCACTTT. Translation: CASVGASSYNSPLHF. The chain couples TRBV19 to TRBJ1-6, with a weak D call TRBD1 (6 bases). The germline gives CDR1 LNHDA, CDR2 SQIVND (reference sequence). V was clipped by 8 bases and J by 0 bases, with 11 bases between them. The CDR3 length is 15 residues. Drawing the rest from reference TRBV19 and TRBJ1-6, the complete variable domain is DGGITQSPKYLFRKEGQNVTLSCEQNLNHDAMYWYRQDPGQGLRLIYYSQIVNDFQKGDIAEGYSVSREKKESFPLTVTSAQKNPTAFYLCASVGASSYNSPLHFGNGTRLTVT.

The chain has TRBV7-2 and TRBJ2-3; 8 positions agree with TRBD2. The V gene's germline CDR1 is SGHTA and CDR2 FQGNSA. This CDR3 is 18 amino acids long. V shed 1 base and J 2 bases; nucleotides not matched to a gene: 11. The CDR3 sequence: CASSLGVQRGPYTDTQYF. CDR3 sequence (DNA): TGTGCCAGCAGCTTAGGAGTCCAGCGGGGGCCCTACACAGATACGCAGTATTTT.

The V gene is TRBV6-2 or TRBV6-3, the J gene TRBJ1-1; D not resolved. Germline values: CDR1 MNHEY, CDR2 SVGEGT. Trimming cost V 2 bases and J 0 bases, with 7 bases left between them. This CDR3 region has 14 residues. The CDR3 region has the DNA TGTGCCAGCAGTTACCCCAATCTGAACACTGAAGCTTTCTTT. Its protein product is CASSYPNLNTEAFF.

The chain has TRBV5-1 and TRBJ1-1; D is ambiguous. Germline CDR1 SGHRS, CDR2 YFSETQ. Trimming took off 4 bases at V and 4 bases at J, with 8 bases between the two ends. The CDR3 spans 12 residues. DNA of the CDR3: TGCGCCAGCAGCCCCACCGGCACTGAAGCTTTCTTT. It is translated as CASSPTGTEAFF.

This clone was seen once. The chain couples TRBV5-6 to TRBJ1-4, with unresolved D. CDR1 and CDR2 from the germline V gene are SGHDT and YYEEEE. V was trimmed by 1 base and J by 8 bases, leaving 18 bases between them. The CDR3 has 16 amino acids. The DNA for the CDR3 is TGTGCCAGCAGCTTGCGCCGGGAGACGACTATGGAAAAACTGTTTTTT. It translates to CASSLRRETTMEKLFF.

CDR3 protein: CASSQDLGRGYGYTF. The CDR3 nucleotides read TGTGCCAGCAGCCAAGATCTGGGCAGGGGATATGGCTACACCTTC. The chain has TRBV4-2 and TRBJ1-2; D perhaps matches TRBD1 (6 bases). The germline V and J ends were trimmed by 0 bases and 5 bases, with 13 bases remaining between them. The CDR3 has 15 residues. Germline V CDR1 and CDR2: LGHNA, YNFKEQ.

V usage is TRBV27 and J usage is TRBJ1-6; TRBD1 aligns across 9 bases. CDR3 length: 17 amino acids. Germline-derived CDR1 and CDR2 are MNHEY and SMNVEV (reference sequence). V lost 2 bases to trimming and J lost 6 bases; unmatched junction nucleotides: 8. DNA for the CDR3: TGTGCCAGCAGTTTAGCACGGACAGGGGTTCTTAATTCACCCCTCCACTTT. Translating gives CASSLARTGVLNSPLHF.

The chain combines TRBV5-1 with TRBJ2-3; TRBD2 agrees at 9 bases. CDR1 and CDR2 from the germline V gene are SGHRS and YFSETQ. The CDR3 loop spans 16 amino acids. V was pared by 4 bases and J by 4 bases, with 10 bases of the junction left unmatched. CDR3 region: CASSQLAGESADTQYF. As DNA, the CDR3 is TGCGCCAGCAGCCAATTAGCGGGGGAGAGCGCAGATACGCAGTATTTT.

This chain connects TRBV30 to TRBJ1-2; D is undetermined. Trimming took off 2 bases at V and 1 base at J, with 8 bases between the two ends. Germline V gives CDR1 GTSNPN, CDR2 SVGIG (reference sequence). The CDR3 has 13 residues. The CDR3 is CAWSLADNYGYTF. The CDR3 nucleotides read TGTGCCTGGAGTTTAGCCGATAACTATGGCTACACCTTC.

V usage is TRBV5-8 and J usage is TRBJ1-6; D unresolved. CDR1 and CDR2 from the germline V gene are SGHTS and YDEGEE. The CDR3 loop spans 17 amino acids. Trimming pared 0 bases from V and 0 bases from J, leaving 10 bases between. CDR3 sequence reads: CASSLAGGSSYNSPLHF. In DNA, the CDR3 is TGTGCCAGCAGCTTGGCCGGCGGGAGCTCCTATAATTCACCCCTCCACTTT. Based on the CDR3 plus reference TRBV5-8 and TRBJ1-6, the full variable domain is EAGVTQSPTHLIKTRGQQATLRCSPISGHTSVYWYQQALGLGLQFLLWYDEGEERNRGNFPPRFSGRQFPNYSSELNVNALELEDSALYLCASSLAGGSSYNSPLHFGNGTRLTVT.

The chain has TRBV15 and TRBJ1-2, with 9 bases identical to TRBD1. V was pared by 5 bases and J by 4 bases, with 5 bases of the junction left unmatched. CDR1 and CDR2 from the germline V gene are LNHNV and YYDKDF (reference sequence). The CDR3 length is 14 residues. This chain's CDR3 is CATSEQGAGYGYTF. The CDR3 DNA reads TGTGCCACCAGCGAACAGGGGGCGGGCTATGGCTACACCTTC.

The chain combines TRBV3-1 (or the pseudogene TRBV3-2) with TRBJ2-7, with 9 nucleotides matching TRBD1. Germline CDR1 and CDR2: LGHDT and YNNKEL (reference sequence). The CDR3 is 15 amino acids. V was clipped by 4 bases and J by 3 bases; unmatched bases: 7. CDR3 region: CASSRGTGRVYEQYF. The CDR3 region has the DNA TGTGCCAGCAGCCGGGGGACAGGGCGGGTCTACGAGCAGTACTTC.

This clone was detected only once. The chain uses TRBV7-2 and TRBJ2-1; D unclear. The V and J ends lost 3 bases and 10 bases respectively, with 10 bases between them. The CDR3 has 12 residues. Germline CDR1 is SGHTA and CDR2 is FQGNSA. The CDR3 is CASSFTTGEQFF. In DNA form, the CDR3 reads TGTGCCAGCAGCTTTACGACTGGCGAGCAGTTCTTC.

This sequence joins TRBV10-3 and TRBJ2-2; no reliable D call. Germline V gene sequence: CDR1 ENHRY, CDR2 SYGVKD. V lost 3 bases, J lost 6 bases, and 11 bases lay in between. CDR3 length: 14 amino acids. CDR3 bases: TGTGCCATCAGTGAAACACAGTTGTCCGGGGAGCTGTTTTTT. Its protein product is CAISETQLSGELFF.

V usage is TRBV3-1 (or the pseudogene TRBV3-2) and J usage is TRBJ1-4; D not resolved. Trimming took 6 bases from V and 0 from J, leaving 11 bases between them. This CDR3 comprises 15 residues. Looked up from germline, CDR1 is LGHDT and CDR2 is YNNKEL (reference sequence). CDR3 in DNA: TGTGCCAGCAGAAAAACAGAGACAACTAATGAAAAACTGTTTTTT. It is translated as CASRKTETTNEKLFF.

CDR3 in DNA: TGTGCCAGCAGCCTAGTTCCCAATATCTTCTCCTATAATTCACCCCTCCACTTT. Residues: CASSLVPNIFSYNSPLHF. This sequence joins TRBV28 and TRBJ1-6; D uncertain. Germline CDR1 MDHEN, CDR2 SYDVKM. There are 18 residues in the CDR3. The V gene lost 6 bases and the J gene lost 0 bases, with 18 bases spanning the gap.

The chain carries TRBV12-1 and TRBJ2-1; TRBD2 reflects the table's D call only, with no check against the DNA. TRBV12-1 corresponds to a pseudogene. This CDR3 contains 15 residues. CDR3 amino acids: CASSFAQRGLPEQFF. In DNA form, the CDR3 reads TGTGCCAGCAGCTTTGCACAACGGGGGTTACCTGAGCAGTTCTTC.

The chain is built from TRBV3-1 (or the pseudogene TRBV3-2) and TRBJ1-6, with 7 nucleotides matching TRBD1. CDR1 is LGHDT, CDR2 YNNKEL, per germline (reference sequence). This CDR3 comprises 14 residues. V lost 3 bases and J lost 11; bases outside the gene matches: 7. CDR3 DNA sequence: TGTGCCAGCAGCCAGGGGACAGAGCTCACACCCCTCCACTTT. As protein: CASSQGTELTPLHF.

The chain recombines TRBV2 with TRBJ1-4; weak D call: TRBD1 (5 bases). The CDR3 loop spans 15 amino acids. Germline V CDR1 and CDR2: SNHLY, FYNNEI. V lost 5 bases to trimming and J lost 7 bases, with 17 bases between them. The CDR3 loop is CASSSGGLIGEKLFF. The CDR3 nucleotides read TGTGCCAGCAGTTCGGGGGGATTAATAGGTGAAAAACTGTTTTTT.

This clone has a handful of counts. The rearrangement joins TRBV27 to TRBJ1-2, with D possibly matching TRBD1 (5 bases). V lost 2 bases and J 8 bases, leaving 12 bases between the germline ends. The germline V gene has CDR1 MNHEY and CDR2 SMNVEV (reference sequence). This CDR3 is built from 13 residues. The DNA for the CDR3 is TGTGCCAGCAGTTTACAGGGCTTCGGCGGCTACACCTTC. As protein: CASSLQGFGGYTF.

The chain links TRBV7-9 to TRBJ2-1; D is perhaps TRBD2 (6 bases). Germline V lookup: CDR1 SEHNR, CDR2 FQNEAQ (reference sequence). The CDR3 length is 15 residues. With 5 bases removed from V and 2 bases from J, the gap between germline ends came to 13 bases. The CDR3 is CASSPGTGAYNEQFF. The CDR3 region has the DNA TGTGCCAGCAGCCCCGGGACTGGGGCCTACAATGAGCAGTTCTTC.

The chain couples TRBV4-3 to TRBJ1-5; D gene unclear. Trimming stripped 1 base from V and 0 bases from J, with 7 bases between. The CDR3 covers 15 residues. Per germline, CDR1 LGHNA and CDR2 YSLEER. The CDR3 DNA reads as TGCGCCAGCAGCCAAGCCGCGTATAGCAATCAGCCCCAGCATTTT. This gives the protein CASSQAAYSNQPQHF.

This clone was seen only a few times. This chain joins TRBV6-2 or TRBV6-3 and TRBJ1-1; maybe TRBD1 (5 bases). In germline, CDR1 is MNHEY, CDR2 SVGEGT. The CDR3 spans 13 residues. The V end was cut by 5 bases, the J end by 4 bases, with 11 bases between. CDR3 sequence (DNA): TGTGCCAGCAGTCTGAAGGGGTCCACTGAAGCTTTCTTT. The encoded protein is CASSLKGSTEAFF.

This clone was counted once. The chain uses TRBV30 and TRBJ1-4; D gene ambiguous. Germline V gene lookup returns CDR1 GTSNPN and CDR2 SVGIG (reference sequence). This CDR3 spans 15 amino acids. The ends were cut back, 6 bases at V and 4 bases at J, with 18 bases in the middle. The CDR3 DNA reads TGTGCCTGCCAGAGCTTTCGGGGATTTAATGAAAAACTGTTTTTT. Its protein is CACQSFRGFNEKLFF.